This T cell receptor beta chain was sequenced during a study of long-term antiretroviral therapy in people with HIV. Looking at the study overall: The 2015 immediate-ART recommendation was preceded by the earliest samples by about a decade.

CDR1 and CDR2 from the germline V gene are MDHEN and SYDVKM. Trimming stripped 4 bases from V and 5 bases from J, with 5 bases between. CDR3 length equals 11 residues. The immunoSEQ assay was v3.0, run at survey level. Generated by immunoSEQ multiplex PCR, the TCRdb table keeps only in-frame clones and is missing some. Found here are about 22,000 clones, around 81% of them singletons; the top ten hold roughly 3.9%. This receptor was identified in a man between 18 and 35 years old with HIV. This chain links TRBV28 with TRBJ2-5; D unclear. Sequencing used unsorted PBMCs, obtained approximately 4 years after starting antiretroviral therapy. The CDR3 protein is CASSWTETQYF. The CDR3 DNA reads TGTGCCAGCAGTTGGACGGAGACCCAGTACTTC. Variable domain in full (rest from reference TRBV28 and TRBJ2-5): DVKVTQSSRYLVKRTGEKVFLECVQDMDHENMFWYRQDPGLGLRLIYFSYDVKMKEKGDIPEGYSVSREKKERFSLILESASTNQTSMYLCASSWTETQYFGPGTRLLVL.